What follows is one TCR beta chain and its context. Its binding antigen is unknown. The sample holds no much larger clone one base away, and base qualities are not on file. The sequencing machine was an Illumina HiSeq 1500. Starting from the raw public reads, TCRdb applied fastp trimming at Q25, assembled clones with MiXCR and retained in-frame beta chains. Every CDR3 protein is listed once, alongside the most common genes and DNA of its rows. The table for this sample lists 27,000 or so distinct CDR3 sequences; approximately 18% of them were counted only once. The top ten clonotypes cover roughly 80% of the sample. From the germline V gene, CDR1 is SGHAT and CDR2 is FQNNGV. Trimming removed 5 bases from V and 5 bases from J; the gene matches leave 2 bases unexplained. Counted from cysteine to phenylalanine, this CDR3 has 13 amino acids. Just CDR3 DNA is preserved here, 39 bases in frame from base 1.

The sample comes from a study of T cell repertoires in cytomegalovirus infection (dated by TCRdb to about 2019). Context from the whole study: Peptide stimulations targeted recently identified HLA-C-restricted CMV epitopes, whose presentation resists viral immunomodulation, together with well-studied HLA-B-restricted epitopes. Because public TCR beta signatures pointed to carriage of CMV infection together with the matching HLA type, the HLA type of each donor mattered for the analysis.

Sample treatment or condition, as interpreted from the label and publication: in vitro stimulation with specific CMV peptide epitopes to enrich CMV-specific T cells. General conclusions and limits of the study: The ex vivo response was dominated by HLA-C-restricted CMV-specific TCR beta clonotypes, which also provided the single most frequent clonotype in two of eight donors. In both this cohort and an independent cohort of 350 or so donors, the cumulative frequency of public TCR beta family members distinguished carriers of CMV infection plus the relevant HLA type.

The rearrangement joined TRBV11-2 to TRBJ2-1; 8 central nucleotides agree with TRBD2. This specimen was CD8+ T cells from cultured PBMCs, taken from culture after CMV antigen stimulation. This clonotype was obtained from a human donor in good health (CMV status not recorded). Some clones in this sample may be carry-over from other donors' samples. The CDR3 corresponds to CASSTSGNNEQFF. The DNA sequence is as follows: TGTGCCAGCAGCACTAGCGGTAACAATGAGCAGTTCTTC.